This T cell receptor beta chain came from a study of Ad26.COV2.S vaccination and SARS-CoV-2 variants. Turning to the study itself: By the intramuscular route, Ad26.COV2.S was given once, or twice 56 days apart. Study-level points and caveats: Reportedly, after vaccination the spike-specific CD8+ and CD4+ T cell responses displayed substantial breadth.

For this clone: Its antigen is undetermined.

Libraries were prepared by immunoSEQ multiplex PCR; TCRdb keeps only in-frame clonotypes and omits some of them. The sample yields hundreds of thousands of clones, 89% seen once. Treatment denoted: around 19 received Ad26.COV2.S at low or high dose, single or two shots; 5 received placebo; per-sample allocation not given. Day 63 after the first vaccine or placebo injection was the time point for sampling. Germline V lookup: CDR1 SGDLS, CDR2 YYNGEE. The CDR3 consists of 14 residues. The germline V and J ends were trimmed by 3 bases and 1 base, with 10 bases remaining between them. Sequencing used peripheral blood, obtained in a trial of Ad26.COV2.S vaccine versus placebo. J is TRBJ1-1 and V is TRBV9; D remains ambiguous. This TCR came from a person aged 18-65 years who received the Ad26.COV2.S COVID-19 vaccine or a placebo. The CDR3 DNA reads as TGTGCCAGCAGCGAGACTGTTGGGAACACTGAAGCTTTCTTT. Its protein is CASSETVGNTEAFF.